Below are 5 T cell receptor beta chains sequenced from a single sample in a study of neoadjuvant anti-PD-1 for oral cavity cancer. The data were produced by immunoSEQ multiplex PCR, yet TCRdb's version contains in-frame clones alone and is incomplete. The table has 10,000 to 15,000 clones, more than 55% seen once. The starting material was tumor tissue, obtained before nivolumab (anti-PD-1) treatment. These receptors all come from a person between 35 and 79 years old with oral cavity squamous cell carcinoma.

CDR3 sequence reads: CASSFRDAVDAGDIQYF. CDR3 DNA sequence: TGTGCCAGTAGCTTCCGGGACGCCGTTGACGCCGGGGACATTCAGTACTTC. This sequence joins TRBV19 and TRBJ2-4, with D perhaps being TRBD1 or TRBD2 (5 bases each). V lost 6 bases and J 8 bases, leaving 26 bases between the germline ends. The CDR3 runs to 17 residues. The V gene's germline CDR1 is LNHDA and CDR2 SQIVND (reference sequence).

J is TRBJ2-1 and V is TRBV19; D uncertain. The length of the CDR3 is 13 residues. The V gene lost 3 bases and the J gene lost 4 bases, with 7 bases spanning the gap. The V gene's germline CDR1 is LNHDA and CDR2 SQIVND (reference sequence). The CDR3 spells CASSITTYNEQFF. CDR3 DNA sequence: TGTGCCAGTAGTATCACCACTTACAATGAGCAGTTCTTC.

The rearrangement uses TRBV7-9 and TRBJ2-7; 12 bases fit TRBD1. Per the germline V gene, CDR1 is SEHNR and CDR2 is FQNEAQ (reference sequence). V dropped 4 bases and J dropped 7; count of bases not matched to a gene: 11. CDR3 length: 16 residues. The CDR3 protein is CASSSPPGQGAREQYF. For the CDR3, the DNA is TGTGCCAGCAGCTCGCCACCGGGACAGGGGGCTCGAGAGCAGTACTTC. The variable domain in full, completed from reference TRBV7-9 and TRBJ2-7, reads DTGVSQNPRHKITKRGQNVTFRCDPISEHNRLYWYRQTLGQGPEFLTYFQNEAQLEKSRLLSDRFSAERPKGSFSTLEIQRTEQGDSAMYLCASSSPPGQGAREQYFGPGTRLTVT.

This chain connects TRBV19 to TRBJ1-5; weak D call: TRBD1 (6 bases). The V gene lost 7 bases and the J gene lost 0 bases, with 10 bases spanning the gap. The CDR3 runs to 14 residues. The V gene's germline CDR1 is LNHDA and CDR2 SQIVND (reference sequence). The CDR3, as DNA: TGTGCCAGTACAGGGGTTTATAGCAATCAGCCCCAGCATTTT. Its protein product is CASTGVYSNQPQHF.

A word on this clone: A junction boundary mismatches the germline segment, possibly from a read error. The chain combines TRBV7-7 with TRBJ2-3, with TRBD2 identical over 7 bases. Germline V CDR1 and CDR2: SSHAT, FNYEAQ (reference sequence). The length of the CDR3 is 13 residues. The CDR3 coding sequence is TGTGCTAGCAGCCCTGGGAGGGAGTCTACGCAGTATTTT. It encodes CASSPGRESTQYF. Full variable domain (missing parts from reference TRBV7-7 and TRBJ2-3): GAGVSQSPRYKVTKRGQDVTLRCDPISSHATLYWYQQALGQGPEFLTYFNYEAQPDKSGLPSDRFSAERPEGSISTLTIQRTEQRDSAMYRCASSPGRESTQYFGPGTRLTVL.